The entry that follows covers one TCR beta chain sequence. From germline, CDR1 is LNHDA and CDR2 SQIVND (reference sequence). The CDR3 loop spans 18 amino acids. The ends lost 6 bases at V and 4 bases at J; junction bases unmatched: 9. This record belongs to a study of blood T cell repertoires in COVID-19. Here immunoSEQ multiplex PCR was the method, and the copy in TCRdb shows in-frame clones only, minus some. Counted here are about 150,000 clones, 75% to 85% occurring once; the ten biggest clones make up about 5%. The clonotype originates from a woman aged 65 to 85 with COVID-19, enrolled during active disease. The sequenced material came from peripheral blood. The rearrangement links TRBV19 to TRBJ2-2, with 15 bases aligning to TRBD2. This CDR3 is CASSRGLAGGKRTGELFF. The CDR3 nucleotides read TGTGCCAGTAGCCGCGGACTAGCGGGGGGGAAGCGCACCGGGGAGCTGTTTTTT.